This T cell receptor beta chain was found in a study of CD8 T cells in Susac syndrome. Germline V CDR1 and CDR2: LGHDT, YNNKEL (reference sequence). The CDR3 is made up of 15 amino acids. Germline trimming cut 5 bases from V and 5 bases from J; bases unmatched to any gene: 5. RNA in amounts of roughly 0.5 to 1 ug was reverse transcribed with random hexamers. TCRdb re-analysed the immunoSEQ multiplex PCR reads in MiXCR, keeping a single row per CDR3 protein. The data hold about 160,000 distinct CDR3 sequences, with around 93% observed a single time. This receptor was identified in a human donor in good health. This rearrangement joins TRBV3-1 to TRBJ1-4; TRBD1 matches 10 bases. The sequenced sample was CD4+ T cells from PBMCs. The CDR3 region is CASSDPGQGNEKLFF. Here the CDR3 DNA reads TGTGCCAGCAGCGACCCGGGACAGGGGAATGAAAAACTGTTTTTT.